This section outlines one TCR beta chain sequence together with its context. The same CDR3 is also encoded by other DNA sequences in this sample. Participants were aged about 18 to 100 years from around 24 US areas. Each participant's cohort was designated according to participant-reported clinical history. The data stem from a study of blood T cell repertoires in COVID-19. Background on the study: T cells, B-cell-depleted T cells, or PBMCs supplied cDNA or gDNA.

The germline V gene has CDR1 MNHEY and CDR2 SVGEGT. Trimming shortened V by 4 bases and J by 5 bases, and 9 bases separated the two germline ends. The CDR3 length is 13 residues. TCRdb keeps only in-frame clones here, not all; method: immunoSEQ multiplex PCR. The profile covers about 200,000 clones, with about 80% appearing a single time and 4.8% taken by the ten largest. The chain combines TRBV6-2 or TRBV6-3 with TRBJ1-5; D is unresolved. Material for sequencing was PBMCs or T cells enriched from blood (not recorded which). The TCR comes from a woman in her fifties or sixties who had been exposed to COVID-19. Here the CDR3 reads CASSSTEHQPQHF. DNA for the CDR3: TGTGCCAGCAGTTCGACTGAGCATCAGCCCCAGCATTTT.